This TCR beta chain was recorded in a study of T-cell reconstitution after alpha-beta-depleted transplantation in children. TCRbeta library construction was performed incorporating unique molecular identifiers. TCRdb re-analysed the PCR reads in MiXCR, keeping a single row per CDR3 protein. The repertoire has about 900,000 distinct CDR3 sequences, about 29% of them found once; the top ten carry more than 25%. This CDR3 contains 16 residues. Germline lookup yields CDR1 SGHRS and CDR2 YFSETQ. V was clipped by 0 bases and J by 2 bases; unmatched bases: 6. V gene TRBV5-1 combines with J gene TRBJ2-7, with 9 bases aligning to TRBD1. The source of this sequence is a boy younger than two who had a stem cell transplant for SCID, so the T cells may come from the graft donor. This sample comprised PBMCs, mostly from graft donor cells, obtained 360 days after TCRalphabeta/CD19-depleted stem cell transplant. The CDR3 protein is CASSLGQGGKTYEQYF. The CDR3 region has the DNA TGCGCCAGCAGCTTGGGACAGGGGGGTAAGACCTACGAGCAGTACTTC.